Listed below are T cell receptor beta chains from one sample, sequenced in a study of blood T cell repertoires in COVID-19. Generated by immunoSEQ multiplex PCR, the TCRdb table keeps only in-frame clones and is missing some. The sample consists of more than 110,000 clones, about 80% of them appearing once. Material: peripheral blood. The receptors derive from a human donor in a cohort sampled during active COVID-19. Both conserved end residues are trimmed from each CDR3. Each record gives: V gene, CDR3 length, CDR3 protein.

>TRBV4-2|14
ASSQEGPGLQETQY
>TRBV7-2|14
ASSLAPAGTNTEAF
>TRBV7-2|13
ASSFAGQGWDEAF
>TRBV18|10
ASATGGTEAF
>TRBV19|12
ASSMGTPETEAF
>TRBV2|13
ASSLTGGGLGGYT
>TRBV29-1|13
SVEDTRQGQHTIY
>TRBV9|12
ASSVGDFPDTQY
>TRBV5-4|13
ASSRSNRESSEQF
>TRBV5-1|12
ASTRGVENTEAF
>TRBV7-2|13
ASSSKSGGRQTQY
>TRBV18|13
ASSQTGGSYNEQF
>TRBV19|12
ASSINQGVSPLH
>TRBV19|13
ASSNLALAKNIQY
>TRBV28|13
ASSLSSRANTEAF
>TRBV29-1|11
SVGQGGDQPQH
>TRBV30|12
AWSGGGGRQPQH
>TRBV5-1|12
ASRTGGGTDTQY
>TRBV4-3|16
ASSQVASGGLNTGELF
>TRBV4-3|10
ASSRGGSGYT
>TRBV18|11
ASSPTGSYEQY
>TRBV29-1|11
SSQNGGANGYT
>TRBV7-2|13
ASSLTAGRFDEQY
>TRBV24-1|13
ATSDPGLATDTQY
>TRBV9|14
ASSVAWLAATGELF
>TRBV13|15
ASSLQGWGTTNEKLF
>TRBV5-4|14
ASSFRGGAEPYGYT
>TRBV5-1|13
ASARDRRTTGELF
>TRBV7-3|13
ASSLTSGRPDTQY
>TRBV6-5|14
ASSYSKVGQFTEAF
>TRBV18|12
ASSPLATYNEQF
>TRBV13|14
ASSFPSGSSYNEQF
>TRBV4-1|11
ASSQDFGVAQH
>TRBV11-2|13
ASSSSTGYNEKLF
>TRBV6-6|11
ASNPSGGNIQY
>TRBV5-6|9
ASSLGSGYT
>TRBV5-8|14
ASSQFRQGRDQPQH
>TRBV20-1|13
SASSSSGYTDTQY
>TRBV30|11
AWSVQSGDTQY
>TRBV15|14
ATSRDLAGDTGELF
>TRBV7-2|10
ASTSGGDGYT
>TRBV5-1|13
ATKLGTGSGAEAF
>TRBV7-3|14
ASSPELAGGLNEQF